This T cell receptor beta chain was obtained from a study of shared T cell receptors in the human thymus. The table came from immunoSEQ multiplex PCR; TCRdb's copy has only in-frame clones and leaves some out. The data show hundreds of thousands of clones, with about 87% seen just once and 0.009% to 0.0095% held by the top ten. This clone was seen just once. Mismatch with germline at one junction end may stem from a read error. These data are also associated with another study on human thymus T cells. Per that paper: Obtained as resections during corrective heart surgery, the thymus tissue was then studied. There appeared to be biased usage of V and J genes in thymic and blood repertoires.

The receptor was isolated from a boy less than two years old with a congenital heart defect. The sample consisted of thymocytes.

CDR3 protein: CVTVNTEAFF. CDR3 bases: TGTGTAACGGTGAACACTGAAGCTTTCTTT. The rearrangement uses TRBV20-1 and TRBJ1-1; unclear D gene. CDR1 is DFQATT and CDR2 is SNEGSKA in the germline V gene (reference sequence). This CDR3 region has 10 residues.